The rows below give T cell receptor beta chains drawn from one sample of a study of T cell responses to AZD1222 COVID-19 vaccine. The repertoire was sequenced with immunoSEQ multiplex PCR; TCRdb's copy has only in-frame clones and lacks some. The sample contains 130,000 to 150,000 clones, approximately 85% of which appear only once. Sequenced here: peripheral blood, sampled on day 0 of MenACWY control vaccination. The receptors come from an adult in good health. The CDR3 runs from the conserved cysteine through the conserved F or W. A D gene is named only where the DNA matches it firmly. Clone size is given for some rows only: seen once, a few or many times, or a class if the clone is expanded.

d_gene	v_gene	j_gene	len	abundance	CDR3aa	CDR3nt
.	TRBV7-9	TRBJ1-6	12	few	CASSRDLSFLHF	TGTGCCAGCAGCCGGGACCTCTCGTTCCTCCACTTT
.	TRBV12-3/TRBV12-4	TRBJ1-1	13	.	CASRWGTPDEAFF	TGTGCCAGCAGATGGGGGACACCCGATGAAGCTTTCTTT
.	TRBV4-1	TRBJ1-3	15	few	CASSQDIRGTNTIYF	TGCGCCAGCAGCCAAGATATACGGGGAACGAACACCATATATTTT
TRBD2	TRBV7-9	TRBJ2-1	14	.	CARSGASGGNEQFF	TGTGCCAGAAGCGGAGCTAGCGGGGGCAATGAGCAGTTCTTC
.	TRBV4-1	TRBJ2-2	13	.	CASSQEPGGELFF	TGCGCCAGCAGCCAAGAACCAGGCGGGGAGCTGTTTTTT
.	TRBV6-5	TRBJ1-6	12	.	CASSRPSSPLHF	TGTGCCAGCAGCCGCCCGAGTTCACCCCTCCACTTT
.	TRBV7-2	TRBJ1-2	13	.	CASTFRRGDGYTF	TGTGCCAGCACCTTCCGGCGGGGTGATGGCTACACCTTC
.	TRBV7-6	TRBJ2-5	13	.	CASSSTHTETQYF	TGTGCCAGCAGCTCAACCCACACAGAGACCCAGTACTTC
TRBD1	TRBV6-5	TRBJ1-5	13	.	CATTGGSNQPQHF	TGTGCCACTACAGGGGGTAGCAATCAGCCCCAGCATTTT
.	TRBV2	TRBJ1-1	13	few	CASSEDRAGEAFF	TGTGCCAGCAGTGAGGATAGGGCGGGTGAAGCTTTCTTT
.	TRBV5-1	TRBJ2-1	13	once	CASSPEGYNEQFF	TGCGCCAGCAGCCCGGAAGGCTACAATGAGCAGTTCTTC
.	TRBV20-1	TRBJ1-6	14	.	CSASPGVRNSPLHF	TGCAGTGCTAGTCCCGGGGTCCGTAATTCACCCCTCCACTTT
.	TRBV5-1	TRBJ1-2	13	few	CASRTGGVYGYTF	TGCGCCAGCAGGACAGGCGGAGTCTATGGCTACACCTTC
.	TRBV3-1/TRBV3-2	TRBJ1-6	15	.	CASSHGGDGGSPLHF	TGTGCCAGCAGCCACGGGGGGGATGGGGGTTCACCCCTCCACTTT
.	TRBV6-1	TRBJ1-2	13	.	CASSELGSSGYTF	TGTGCCAGCAGTGAACTGGGTAGTTCTGGCTACACCTTC
TRBD1	TRBV3-1/TRBV3-2	TRBJ1-4	16	once	CASSHVPGTGQEKLFF	TGTGCCAGCAGCCATGTTCCCGGGACAGGGCAGGAAAAACTGTTTTTT
.	TRBV10-3	TRBJ2-3	15	.	CAISGTGLGTDTQYF	TGTGCCATCAGCGGGACCGGACTGGGCACAGATACGCAGTATTTT
.	TRBV9	TRBJ2-3	16	.	CASSARRSRITDTQYF	TGTGCCAGCAGCGCCCGCCGATCGAGAATCACAGATACGCAGTATTTT
TRBD2	TRBV5-1	TRBJ2-2	17	.	CASSLWTSGANTGELFF	TGCGCCAGCAGCCTTTGGACTAGCGGGGCAAACACCGGGGAGCTGTTTTTT
.	TRBV3-1/TRBV3-2	TRBJ1-4	16	.	CASSLMPPGINEKLFF	TGTGCCAGCAGCCTAATGCCACCGGGGATTAATGAAAAACTGTTTTTT
TRBD1	TRBV5-1	TRBJ1-5	14	.	CASSLVTGEQPQHF	TGCGCCAGCAGCTTGGTGACAGGGGAACAGCCCCAGCATTTT
.	TRBV5-1	TRBJ2-3	13	.	CASSLALETGQYF	TGCGCCAGCAGCTTGGCCTTGGAAACTGGGCAGTATTTT
.	TRBV15	TRBJ1-2	15	.	CATSRDQAANYGYTF	TGTGCCACCAGCAGAGACCAGGCAGCTAACTATGGCTACACCTTC
.	TRBV5-1	TRBJ2-3	13	.	CASSQIAEDTQYF	TGCGCCAGCAGCCAAATAGCGGAAGATACGCAGTATTTT
TRBD1	TRBV15	TRBJ1-2	17	few	CATSGQDHGTENYGYTF	TGTGCCACCAGCGGACAGGACCACGGGACAGAGAACTATGGCTACACCTTC